These 27 T cell receptor beta chains originate from one sample sequenced in a study of T cell responses to AZD1222 COVID-19 vaccine. Measured with immunoSEQ multiplex PCR; TCRdb has only the in-frame clones, and not every one. Found here are 150,000 to 200,000 clones, roughly 91% of them singletons; the top ten hold around 1%. The source was peripheral blood, collected 28 days after the second dose of the MenACWY control vaccine. These receptor sequences come from an adult who received the MenACWY meningococcal vaccine as a control.

This chain links TRBV19 with TRBJ2-7; D possibly corresponds to TRBD2 (6 bases). Per germline, CDR1 LNHDA and CDR2 SQIVND (reference sequence). This CDR3 is 14 amino acids long. V gave up 5 bases and J gave up 2 bases, with 13 bases separating them. The CDR3 region is CASSLWGDAYEQYF. The CDR3 DNA is TGTGCCAGTAGTCTTTGGGGGGATGCCTACGAGCAGTACTTC.

The rearrangement links TRBV2 to TRBJ2-4, with unresolved D. V lost 3 bases to trimming and J lost 0 bases, with 3 bases between them. This CDR3 is 13 amino acids long. Germline CDR1 reads SNHLY; CDR2 reads FYNNEI. DNA of the CDR3: TGTGCCAGCAGTGACTTAGCCAAAAACATTCAGTACTTC. It yields the protein CASSDLAKNIQYF.

In DNA, the CDR3 is TGTGCCAGCAGTGACTCTGGGGGGGTTTCTAGCACAGATACGCAGTATTTT. Its translation is CASSDSGGVSSTDTQYF. The chain combines TRBV6-4 with TRBJ2-3, with 7 positions matching TRBD2. Germline loops: CDR1 MRHNA, CDR2 SNTAGT. The CDR3 consists of 17 residues. After removal of 0 bases from V and 0 bases from J, the junction contained 6 bases not matched to a gene.

V gene TRBV3-1 (or the pseudogene TRBV3-2) combines with J gene TRBJ1-2; weak D call: TRBD1 (6 bases). The CDR3 contains 12 residues. The V end lost 4 bases, the J end lost 11 bases, and 14 bases lay between the germline ends. The germline V gene encodes CDR1 LGHDT and CDR2 YNNKEL (reference sequence). The CDR3, as DNA: TGTGCCAGCAGCCCTAATGAAGGGGGGTACACCTTC. This encodes CASSPNEGGYTF.

In this sample, this clone turned up once. This sequence joins TRBV27 and TRBJ1-1; weak D call: TRBD1 (5 bases). Trimming took 0 bases from V and 6 from J, leaving 17 bases between them. The CDR3 totals 16 residues. Germline loops: CDR1 MNHEY, CDR2 SMNVEV (reference sequence). CDR3 amino acids: CASSLSQLDGGSEAFF. The CDR3, as DNA: TGTGCCAGCAGTTTATCTCAGCTGGACGGGGGGTCTGAAGCTTTCTTT.

This sequence joins TRBV30 and TRBJ1-2; the D gene is possibly TRBD1 (6 bases). CDR3 size: 17 residues. Trimming took off 2 bases at V and 10 bases at J, with 29 bases between the two ends. The V gene's germline CDR1 is GTSNPN and CDR2 SVGIG (reference sequence). CDR3 region: CAWSLTLGGGPYRDYTF. CDR3 nucleotides: TGTGCCTGGAGTCTCACTCTAGGCGGGGGGCCTTATAGGGACTACACCTTC. Supplemented by reference TRBV30 and TRBJ1-2, the full variable domain reads SQTIHQWPATLVQPVGSPLSLECTVEGTSNPNLYWYRQAAGRGLQLLFYSVGIGQISSEVPQNLSASRPQDRQFILSSKKLLLSDSGFYLCAWSLTLGGGPYRDYTFGSGTRLTVV.

This chain uses TRBV5-5 with TRBJ2-5; 8 positions match TRBD2. The CDR3 runs 16 residues. Germline assignment: CDR1 SGHKS and CDR2 YYEKEE (reference sequence). V lost 4 bases and J lost 2; bases outside the gene matches: 10. CDR3 nucleotide sequence: TGTGCCAGCAGCCCCTGGGTAGCGGGGACACAAGAGACCCAGTACTTC. Amino acids: CASSPWVAGTQETQYF.

This clone appeared a single time. V is TRBV5-1 and J is TRBJ1-2; 7 positions agree with TRBD1. The CDR3 has 15 amino acids. V gave up 4 bases and J gave up 2 bases; unmatched junction bases: 8. CDR1 and CDR2 (germline): SGHRS, YFSETQ. The CDR3 is CASSLYPQGNYGYTF. In DNA form, the CDR3 reads TGCGCCAGCAGCCTTTATCCACAGGGGAACTATGGCTACACCTTC. Filled out from reference TRBV5-1 and TRBJ1-2, the complete variable domain reads KAGVTQTPRYLIKTRGQQVTLSCSPISGHRSVSWYQQTPGQGLQFLFEYFSETQRNKGNFPGRFSGRQFSNSRSEMNVSTLELGDSALYLCASSLYPQGNYGYTFGSGTRLTVV.

This sequence joins TRBV6-5 and TRBJ2-3, with TRBD2 identical over 8 bases. Germline V gives CDR1 MNHEY, CDR2 SVGAGI. Germline trimming cut 6 bases from V and 5 bases from J; bases unmatched to any gene: 10. CDR3 length equals 15 residues. Here the CDR3 DNA reads TGTGCCAGCAGCAACGGGGGGGCTCAAAGAGATACGCAGTATTTT. This encodes CASSNGGAQRDTQYF.

The V gene is TRBV6-4, the J gene TRBJ2-7; D perhaps matches TRBD2 (5 bases). The CDR3 is 15 amino acids. Trimming removed 1 base at V and 5 bases at J, with 15 bases between. The germline V gene encodes CDR1 MRHNA and CDR2 SNTAGT. In nucleotides, the CDR3 is TGTGCCAGCAGTGACTGGCGGGTGCACGTTCACGAGCAGTACTTC. Translation: CASSDWRVHVHEQYF.

The chain joins TRBV3-1 (or the pseudogene TRBV3-2) to TRBJ1-1; D gene ambiguous. The V gene lost 1 base and the J gene lost 1 base, with 7 bases spanning the gap. This CDR3 spans 14 amino acids. Germline V lookup: CDR1 LGHDT, CDR2 YNNKEL (reference sequence). The CDR3: CASSQGSPNTEAFF. The CDR3 nucleotides are TGTGCCAGCAGCCAAGGTTCCCCGAACACTGAAGCTTTCTTT.

J is TRBJ1-2 and V is TRBV19; D unresolved. Per the germline V gene, CDR1 is LNHDA and CDR2 is SQIVND (reference sequence). This CDR3 region has 11 residues. V was trimmed by 3 bases and J by 11 bases, leaving 10 bases between them. The CDR3 protein is CASSIGLGYTF. The CDR3 nucleotides read TGTGCCAGTAGTATCGGGTTGGGTTACACCTTC.

J is TRBJ2-5 and V is TRBV7-2; TRBD1 matches 7 bases. CDR3 length: 14 amino acids. Per the germline V gene, CDR1 is SGHTA and CDR2 is FQGNSA. J was trimmed by 1 base and V by 5 bases; bases with no gene match: 4. The DNA of the CDR3 is TGTGCCAGCAGCGGCAGGGGGTTCCAAGAGACCCAGTACTTC. Its translation is CASSGRGFQETQYF.

The rearrangement joins TRBV7-3 to TRBJ1-1; unclear D gene. Looked up from germline, CDR1 is SGHTA and CDR2 is FQGTGA. Trimming removed 1 base from V and 4 bases from J, with 10 bases in between. This CDR3 spans 14 amino acids. CDR3 nucleotide sequence: TGTGCCAGCAGCTTAAACTCCAGACTCACTGAAGCTTTCTTT. This codes for CASSLNSRLTEAFF.

The CDR3, as DNA: TGTGCCAGCAGTCCCGCAGGGGGGTACAATTCACCCCTCCACTTT. This translates into CASSPAGGYNSPLHF. The chain carries TRBV2 and TRBJ1-6; 7 bases line up with TRBD1. The CDR3 totals 15 residues. Per germline, CDR1 SNHLY and CDR2 FYNNEI. Trimming took 5 bases from V and 7 from J; bases not matched to a gene: 8.

J is TRBJ2-5 and V is TRBV7-2; no clear D gene. CDR1 and CDR2 from the germline V gene are SGHTA and FQGNSA. This CDR3 has 12 residues. The V end was cut by 6 bases, the J end by 7 bases, with 12 bases between. The CDR3 DNA reads as TGTGCCAGCAGTATTCAGCGAGGGACCCAGTACTTC. Its translation is CASSIQRGTQYF.

The gene calls are TRBV7-2 and TRBJ2-5; 9 bases line up with TRBD1. After removal of 5 bases from V and 5 bases from J, the junction contained 9 bases not matched to a gene. The CDR3 is 15 residues long. CDR1 SGHTA and CDR2 FQGNSA come from the germline V gene. The CDR3 DNA sequence: TGTGCCAGCAGCCCGCCGGGACAGGGTCCGGAGACCCAGTACTTC. It encodes CASSPPGQGPETQYF.

This rearrangement joins TRBV7-9 to TRBJ2-5; 8 nucleotides match TRBD2. CDR1 is SEHNR and CDR2 is FQNEAQ in the germline V gene (reference sequence). The CDR3 consists of 14 residues. J gave up 4 bases and V 3 bases, and 4 bases lay outside the gene matches. CDR3 protein: CASSFGGAGETQYF. DNA for the CDR3: TGTGCCAGCAGCTTCGGGGGGGCCGGAGAGACCCAGTACTTC. The complete variable domain, with remaining parts taken from reference TRBV7-9 and TRBJ2-5, reads DTGVSQNPRHKITKRGQNVTFRCDPISEHNRLYWYRQTLGQGPEFLTYFQNEAQLEKSRLLSDRFSAERPKGSFSTLEIQRTEQGDSAMYLCASSFGGAGETQYFGPGTRLLVL.

The V and J genes are TRBV19 and TRBJ1-2, with a possible D match to TRBD1 (5 bases). Trimming cost V 5 bases and J 2 bases, with 9 bases left between them. Germline V gives CDR1 LNHDA, CDR2 SQIVND (reference sequence). The CDR3 is 13 amino acids. The CDR3 reads CASSEGLNYGYTF. CDR3 coding DNA: TGTGCCAGTAGTGAGGGGCTCAACTATGGCTACACCTTC. The variable domain in full, with the rest retrieved from reference TRBV19 and TRBJ1-2, is DGGITQSPKYLFRKEGQNVTLSCEQNLNHDAMYWYRQDPGQGLRLIYYSQIVNDFQKGDIAEGYSVSREKKESFPLTVTSAQKNPTAFYLCASSEGLNYGYTFGSGTRLTVV.

The chain uses TRBV7-9 and TRBJ2-6; D is unclear. This CDR3 is built from 15 residues. CDR1 is SEHNR and CDR2 is FQNEAQ in the germline V gene (reference sequence). The germline V and J ends were trimmed by 1 base and 0 bases, with 4 bases remaining between them. The CDR3 nucleotides are TGTGCCAGCAGCTTAGGGAACTCTGGGGCCAACGTCCTGACTTTC. This translates into CASSLGNSGANVLTF.

This chain connects TRBV6-5 to TRBJ2-1, with unresolved D. The CDR3 has 13 residues. V lost 6 bases and J 3 bases, leaving 9 bases between the germline ends. CDR1 and CDR2 from the germline V gene are MNHEY and SVGAGI. This CDR3 reads CASSVDGYNEQFF. As DNA, the CDR3 is TGTGCCAGCAGCGTAGACGGCTACAATGAGCAGTTCTTC.

This clone appeared once. One end of the junction is discordant with germline, which a read error may explain. The V gene is TRBV5-1, the J gene TRBJ1-2, with D maybe TRBD1 (5 bases). CDR1 is SGHRS, CDR2 YFSETQ, per germline. The CDR3 is 14 residues long. The chain's CDR3 is CACSTGTIRYGYTF. The CDR3 coding sequence is TGCGCCTGCAGCACCGGGACGATCCGCTATGGCTACACCTTC.

This clone is a singleton in its sample. V and J are TRBV11-2 and TRBJ1-2; the D gene is possibly TRBD1 (5 bases). The CDR3 is 15 amino acids. CDR1 is SGHAT and CDR2 is FQNNGV in the germline V gene. Deletions cut 2 bases from V and 0 bases from J, with 10 bases between. CDR3 coding DNA: TGTGCCAGCAGCTTATCAACGGGGGCTAACTATGGCTACACCTTC. It yields the protein CASSLSTGANYGYTF.

The chain employs TRBV6-5 and TRBJ1-3; TRBD1 matches 7 bases. This CDR3 region has 15 residues. From germline, CDR1 is MNHEY and CDR2 SVGAGI. V trimming: 7 bases; J trimming: 2 bases; junction bases outside the gene matches: 8. The DNA of the CDR3 is TGTGCCAGCACCTTCAACAGGGGAACTGGAAACACCATATATTTT. Translating it yields CASTFNRGTGNTIYF.

The chain couples TRBV18 to TRBJ2-5; D gene uncertain. This CDR3 region has 14 residues. V dropped 6 bases and J dropped 4 bases, with 15 bases sitting between them. The germline gives CDR1 KGHSH, CDR2 LQKENI. The CDR3 DNA follows: TGTGCCAGCTCCCCCTCGCTGAAGGGAGAGACCCAGTACTTC. Translation: CASSPSLKGETQYF.

V gene TRBV3-1 (or the pseudogene TRBV3-2) combines with J gene TRBJ2-4; 8 bases are a match to TRBD1. The CDR3 extends over 16 amino acids. Germline V gene lookup returns CDR1 LGHDT and CDR2 YNNKEL (reference sequence). Losses at the gene ends were 2 bases for V and 9 bases for J; bases not matched to a gene: 12. The CDR3 region is CASSQNEGQDASIQYF. The CDR3, as DNA: TGTGCCAGCAGCCAAAACGAGGGACAGGACGCAAGCATTCAGTACTTC.

J is TRBJ2-7 and V is TRBV12-3 or TRBV12-4, with 8 bases that match TRBD1. The CDR3 loop spans 13 amino acids. The J segment lost 3 bases and the V segment lost 6 bases, leaving 4 bases of the junction unmatched. CDR3: CASRWTGSYEQYF. Written as DNA, the CDR3 is TGTGCCAGCAGGTGGACAGGGAGCTACGAGCAGTACTTC.